These 6 T cell receptor beta chains share one sample of origin, sequenced in a study of T cells expressing NK-cell markers (dated by TCRdb to 2019 to 2021). The library was prepared using 5' RACE. Sequencing relied on an Illumina HiSeq 2000. Reprocessed by TCRdb, the reads give a single entry per CDR3 protein sequence, without DNA. This sample's table carries around 110,000 distinct CDR3 sequences. The top ten constitute around a sixth of the sample. The sequencing sample was made of blood T cells: a sorted CD56 or NKG2C T cell subset, CD4+ or CD8+ T cells, or bulk PBMC T cells (not recorded which). The receptor source for this set is a woman aged 18-69 years in good health.

The chain employs TRBV25-1 and TRBJ1-6. Per the germline V gene, CDR1 is MGHDK and CDR2 is SYGVNS. The CDR3 loop spans 13 amino acids. CDR3 sequence: CASSGVQNSPLHF.

CDR3 residues: CASQLGANTEAFF. J is TRBJ1-1 and V is TRBV27; as DNA is missing, the TRBD1 call by TCRdb cannot be tested. The CDR3 runs to 13 residues. Per the germline V gene, CDR1 is MNHEY and CDR2 is SMNVEV (reference sequence).

This chain joins TRBV7-9 and TRBJ2-7; with no DNA, the TCRdb D assignment of TRBD1 cannot be verified. The CDR3 spans 15 residues. CDR1 and CDR2 from the germline V gene are SEHNR and FQNEAQ (reference sequence). The CDR3 is CASSLEGRSPYEQYF. Full variable domain (outside the CDR3, taken from reference TRBV7-9 and TRBJ2-7): DTGVSQNPRHKITKRGQNVTFRCDPISEHNRLYWYRQTLGQGPEFLTYFQNEAQLEKSRLLSDRFSAERPKGSFSTLEIQRTEQGDSAMYLCASSLEGRSPYEQYFGPGTRLTVT.

The chain combines TRBV29-1 with TRBJ2-7; the TCRdb D gene call, TRBD1, has no DNA to confirm it. Germline V lookup: CDR1 SQVTM, CDR2 ANQGSEA. This CDR3 contains 13 residues. The CDR3 loop reads CSARGSLSYEQYF.

The chain uses TRBV27 and TRBJ2-2; as DNA is missing, the TRBD1 call by TCRdb cannot be tested. This CDR3 has 13 amino acids. The V gene's germline CDR1 is MNHEY and CDR2 SMNVEV (reference sequence). The CDR3 loop is CATGQGDTGELFF.

J is TRBJ1-1 and V is TRBV20-1. Looked up from germline, CDR1 is DFQATT and CDR2 is SNEGSKA (reference sequence). CDR3 length equals 15 residues. CDR3 loop: CSARDAGRENTEAFF.